Shown below are 18 T cell receptor beta chains from a single sample sequenced in a study of blood T cell repertoires in COVID-19. Sequencing was performed with immunoSEQ multiplex PCR; in TCRdb, only in-frame clones are kept and a portion is missing. The sample records 250,000 to 350,000 clones, around nine tenths being singletons. Sequenced material: peripheral blood. These TCRs come from a woman aged 60-70 years with acute or convalescent COVID-19.

The gene calls are TRBV5-6 and TRBJ1-1; 8 bases fit TRBD1. Germline V lookup: CDR1 SGHDT, CDR2 YYEEEE. Losses at the gene ends were 4 bases for V and 4 bases for J; bases not matched to a gene: 12. CDR3 length: 16 residues. The CDR3 protein is CASSLYQGALGTEAFF. CDR3 DNA sequence: TGTGCCAGCAGCCTCTATCAGGGGGCGCTGGGCACTGAAGCTTTCTTT. The entire variable domain, with the rest obtained from reference TRBV5-6 and TRBJ1-1, is as follows: DAGVTQSPTHLIKTRGQQVTLRCSPKSGHDTVSWYQQALGQGPQFIFQYYEEEERQRGNFPDRFSGHQFPNYSSELNVNALLLGDSALYLCASSLYQGALGTEAFFGQGTRLTVV.

The gene calls are TRBV11-2 and TRBJ2-1; 10 nucleotides match TRBD2. Germline V CDR1 and CDR2: SGHAT, FQNNGV. J lost 4 bases, V lost 5 bases, and 5 bases had no gene match. The CDR3 runs to 15 residues. The CDR3 is CASSPASGGYNEQFF. The CDR3 coding sequence is TGTGCCAGCAGCCCCGCTAGCGGGGGTTACAATGAGCAGTTCTTC.

The chain employs TRBV24-1 and TRBJ1-5, with TRBD1 identical over 8 bases. V gave up 9 bases and J gave up 5 bases; unmatched junction bases: 5. Germline V gene data show CDR1 as KGHDR and CDR2 as SFDVKD. The CDR3 consists of 13 residues. DNA for the CDR3: TGTGCCACCCAAGACAGGGGAGATCAGCCCCAGCATTTT. Translating gives CATQDRGDQPQHF.

This chain joins TRBV5-1 and TRBJ1-6; 9 nucleotides align to TRBD1. Germline V gene sequence: CDR1 SGHRS, CDR2 YFSETQ. Trimming at V came to 6 bases and at J to 8 bases, leaving 6 bases not matched to a gene. CDR3 size: 14 residues. The CDR3 DNA reads TGCGCCAGCACCCCGGGACAGGGCGATTCACCCCTCCACTTT. Its translation is CASTPGQGDSPLHF.

The chain links TRBV18 to TRBJ1-5, with D possibly TRBD1 on 5 matching bases. V was cut by 3 bases and J by 1 base, with 7 bases left in between. Germline V CDR1 and CDR2: KGHSH, LQKENI. This CDR3 is 14 amino acids long. The CDR3 spells CASSPQGSNQPQHF. For the CDR3, the DNA is TGTGCCAGCTCACCCCAGGGCAGCAATCAGCCCCAGCATTTT.

This clone was counted a single time. The chain joins TRBV28 to TRBJ2-1; the D gene is possibly TRBD2 (6 bases). The CDR3 sequence is 16 residues long. V lost 2 bases and J lost 6, with 17 bases in between. CDR1 is MDHEN and CDR2 is SYDVKM in the germline V gene. The CDR3 DNA is TGTGCCAGCAGTTTAGAGGTAGCTAGCGCTTTCAATGAGCAGTTCTTC. Protein sequence: CASSLEVASAFNEQFF.

The V gene is TRBV11-3, the J gene TRBJ2-2; a weak D match, TRBD2 (5 bases). The CDR3 loop spans 15 amino acids. V lost 2 bases and J lost 5, with 12 bases in between. Germline V lookup: CDR1 SGHNT, CDR2 YENEEA. CDR3 DNA: TGTGCCAGCAGCTTATCGGACTCACGAACCGGGGAGCTGTTTTTT. Translated: CASSLSDSRTGELFF.

J is TRBJ2-1 and V is TRBV19; D possibly corresponds to TRBD2 (5 bases). V lost 7 bases and J 3 bases, leaving 13 bases between the germline ends. The CDR3 loop spans 14 amino acids. Germline CDR1 LNHDA, CDR2 SQIVND (reference sequence). CDR3 nucleotide sequence: TGTGCCAGTAATGTCGGGGAATTCTACAATGAGCAGTTCTTC. Translated: CASNVGEFYNEQFF. Based on the CDR3 plus reference TRBV19 and TRBJ2-1, the full variable domain is DGGITQSPKYLFRKEGQNVTLSCEQNLNHDAMYWYRQDPGQGLRLIYYSQIVNDFQKGDIAEGYSVSREKKESFPLTVTSAQKNPTAFYLCASNVGEFYNEQFFGPGTRLTVL.

V and J are TRBV9 and TRBJ2-2, with D possibly being TRBD2 (6 bases). The CDR3 is 15 residues long. CDR1 SGDLS and CDR2 YYNGEE come from the germline V gene. Trimming cost V 0 bases and J 6 bases, with 12 bases left between them. For the CDR3, the DNA is TGTGCCAGCAGCGTAGCTAGCGTAAGCCCCGGGGAGCTGTTTTTT. Its translation is CASSVASVSPGELFF.

V and J are TRBV9 and TRBJ1-6, with 7 positions matching TRBD1. V gave up 1 base and J gave up 7 bases; unmatched junction bases: 5. Germline V CDR1 and CDR2: SGDLS, YYNGEE. This CDR3 has 15 residues. The CDR3 here is CASSVTGAGNSPLHF. The CDR3 bases are TGTGCCAGCAGCGTAACAGGGGCTGGGAATTCACCCCTCCACTTT.

This chain links TRBV2 with TRBJ1-1, with TRBD1 as a possible D gene (5 bases). The germline gives CDR1 SNHLY, CDR2 FYNNEI. V was trimmed by 1 base and J by 7 bases, leaving 7 bases between them. CDR3 size: 12 residues. CDR3 sequence: CASSEGGNEAFF. CDR3 bases: TGTGCCAGCAGTGAAGGGGGCAATGAAGCTTTCTTT.

The chain carries TRBV30 and TRBJ1-3; the D gene is possibly TRBD1 (5 bases). Looked up from germline, CDR1 is GTSNPN and CDR2 is SVGIG (reference sequence). Trimming removed 8 bases at V and 0 bases at J, with 14 bases between. This CDR3 has 14 amino acids. This CDR3 is CALGGRSSGNTIYF. DNA for the CDR3: TGTGCCCTCGGGGGACGTAGCTCTGGAAACACCATATATTTT.

The chain recombines TRBV4-2 with TRBJ1-1, with 9 bases identical to TRBD1. The CDR3 runs to 16 residues. Per germline, CDR1 LGHNA and CDR2 YNFKEQ. Trimming took 2 bases from V and 1 from J; bases not matched to a gene: 5. The CDR3 nucleotides are TGTGCCAGCAGCCAACCAGGGACAGGGTGGAACACTGAAGCTTTCTTT. Translating gives CASSQPGTGWNTEAFF.

The genes are TRBV6-5 and TRBJ2-1; D possibly corresponds to TRBD2 (6 bases). This CDR3 contains 15 residues. Germline lookup yields CDR1 MNHEY and CDR2 SVGAGI. The ends were cut back, 5 bases at V and 6 bases at J, with 17 bases in the middle. The CDR3 sequence is CASSPLLTSGNEQFF. The DNA of the CDR3 is TGTGCCAGCAGTCCCCTTTTGACTAGTGGCAATGAGCAGTTCTTC.

The chain has TRBV5-6 and TRBJ1-2; a weak D match, TRBD1 (6 bases). The germline V gene encodes CDR1 SGHDT and CDR2 YYEEEE. Between the trimmed V and J ends, which lost 1 base and 3 bases, there was a span of 7 bases. This CDR3 is 13 amino acids long. In DNA, the CDR3 is TGTGCCAGCAGCTTGACAGGGCACTATGGCTACACCTTC. It encodes CASSLTGHYGYTF. The entire variable domain, with the rest obtained from reference TRBV5-6 and TRBJ1-2, is as follows: DAGVTQSPTHLIKTRGQQVTLRCSPKSGHDTVSWYQQALGQGPQFIFQYYEEEERQRGNFPDRFSGHQFPNYSSELNVNALLLGDSALYLCASSLTGHYGYTFGSGTRLTVV.

This chain joins TRBV7-3 and TRBJ1-2, with D maybe TRBD1 (6 bases). CDR3 length equals 15 residues. Trimming removed 2 bases at V and 2 bases at J, with 12 bases between. The germline CDR1 and CDR2 sequences are SGHTA and FQGTGA. CDR3 sequence (DNA): TGTGCCAGCAGCTTACAACCGGGACAAAACTATGGCTACACCTTC. This sequence encodes CASSLQPGQNYGYTF.

This chain connects TRBV6-2 or TRBV6-3 to TRBJ1-3; the D gene is possibly TRBD1 (5 bases). The CDR3 has 16 amino acids. V was shortened by 0 bases and J by 1 base, with 10 bases between the two germline ends. The germline V gene encodes CDR1 MNHEY and CDR2 SVGEGT. Here the CDR3 reads CASSYSKGISGNTIYF. In nucleotides, the CDR3 is TGTGCCAGCAGTTACTCGAAGGGGATTTCTGGAAACACCATATATTTT.

V is TRBV28 and J is TRBJ1-2; 8 bases map to TRBD1. In germline, CDR1 is MDHEN, CDR2 SYDVKM. This CDR3 comprises 13 residues. The J segment lost 7 bases and the V segment lost 3 bases, leaving 4 bases of the junction unmatched. The CDR3 here is CASSFRQGSGYTF. CDR3 in DNA: TGTGCCAGCAGTTTTCGACAGGGGTCTGGCTACACCTTC.